The 18 T cell receptor beta chains below were found in one sample sequenced in a study of blood T cell repertoires in COVID-19. The table came from immunoSEQ multiplex PCR; TCRdb's copy has only in-frame clones and leaves some out. The sample records fewer than 180,000 clones, approximately 90% being singletons. Sequencing used peripheral blood. These receptors were taken from a woman aged 60-70 years with active or convalescent COVID-19.

This clone was seen only a few times. The rearrangement joins TRBV21-1 to TRBJ2-1; TRBD1 is the table's D call, not checked against the DNA. TRBV21-1 corresponds to a pseudogene. CDR3 length: 13 residues. The CDR3 sequence is CASTRQGWDEQFF. DNA for the CDR3: TGTGCCAGCACAAGACAGGGCTGGGATGAGCAGTTCTTC.

J is TRBJ2-1 and V is TRBV9; 9 bases line up with TRBD1. This CDR3 comprises 16 residues. Germline assignment: CDR1 SGDLS and CDR2 YYNGEE. V dropped 4 bases and J dropped 4; count of bases not matched to a gene: 9. DNA of the CDR3: TGTGCCAGCAGCCCCTCCGGGACAGGGAATTACAATGAGCAGTTCTTC. Its protein is CASSPSGTGNYNEQFF.

The rearrangement links TRBV11-2 to TRBJ2-1; the D gene is possibly TRBD2 (8 bases). The V gene lost 5 bases and the J gene lost 12 bases, with 29 bases spanning the gap. This CDR3 comprises 17 residues. Per the germline V gene, CDR1 is SGHAT and CDR2 is FQNNGV. The CDR3 is CASSRRGGVAGPAPQFF. The CDR3, as DNA: TGTGCCAGCAGCCGCAGGGGGGGAGTAGCGGGGCCCGCCCCGCAGTTCTTC.

The V gene is TRBV5-1, the J gene TRBJ2-7; 8 nucleotides line up with TRBD2. The CDR3 is 16 amino acids. V lost 5 bases and J lost 4; bases outside the gene matches: 14. CDR1 and CDR2 from the germline V gene are SGHRS and YFSETQ. CDR3 sequence (DNA): TGCGCCAGCAGTTGGGCTAAACTAGCGGAGGGGTACGAGCAGTACTTC. As protein: CASSWAKLAEGYEQYF.

This clone was recorded at least ten times. Different DNA sequences within this sample yield the same CDR3. This chain links TRBV6-5 with TRBJ1-1; TRBD1 is a possible D gene (6 bases). Germline CDR1 is MNHEY and CDR2 is SVGAGI. The CDR3 is made up of 15 amino acids. Trimming cost V 0 bases and J 1 base, with 9 bases left between them. In nucleotides, the CDR3 is TGTGCCAGCAGTTACTCGGCCAGGGGGAACACTGAAGCTTTCTTT. The encoded protein is CASSYSARGNTEAFF.

CDR3 DNA sequence: TGTGCCAGCAGCGTAGATTTGGGCGGCGGGCACCGCAATGAGCAGTTCTTC. It translates to CASSVDLGGGHRNEQFF. V and J are TRBV9 and TRBJ2-1; tentative D call: TRBD2 (5 bases). The CDR3 sequence is 17 residues long. The germline V gene encodes CDR1 SGDLS and CDR2 YYNGEE. Trimming shortened V by 0 bases and J by 6 bases, and 19 bases separated the two germline ends.

The chain recombines TRBV5-1 with TRBJ2-3; D possibly corresponds to TRBD1 (6 bases). Per the germline V gene, CDR1 is SGHRS and CDR2 is YFSETQ. The length of the CDR3 is 13 residues. The V end lost 5 bases, the J end lost 5 bases, and 12 bases lay between the germline ends. CDR3 sequence reads: CASRSTGKDTQYF. The CDR3, as DNA: TGCGCCAGCAGATCGACAGGAAAAGATACGCAGTATTTT.

The rearrangement joins TRBV19 to TRBJ1-1; D possibly corresponds to TRBD1 (5 bases). This CDR3 spans 15 amino acids. V was pared by 5 bases and J by 1 base, with 14 bases between. Germline V CDR1 and CDR2: LNHDA, SQIVND (reference sequence). In DNA form, the CDR3 reads TGTGCCAGTAGTGTAACAGGAGAAACGAACACTGAAGCTTTCTTT. Its protein is CASSVTGETNTEAFF. Filled out from reference TRBV19 and TRBJ1-1, the complete variable domain reads DGGITQSPKYLFRKEGQNVTLSCEQNLNHDAMYWYRQDPGQGLRLIYYSQIVNDFQKGDIAEGYSVSREKKESFPLTVTSAQKNPTAFYLCASSVTGETNTEAFFGQGTRLTVV.

J is TRBJ1-2 and V is TRBV11-2; no reliable D call. CDR1 SGHAT and CDR2 FQNNGV come from the germline V gene. There are 13 residues in the CDR3. Between the trimmed V and J ends, which lost 1 base and 1 base, there was a span of 4 bases. CDR3 protein: CASSLAFNYGYTF. The CDR3 region has the DNA TGTGCCAGCAGCTTAGCTTTTAACTATGGCTACACCTTC.

The rearrangement uses TRBV10-3 and TRBJ2-7; TRBD1 is a possible D gene (6 bases). The CDR3 has 15 residues. Trimming cost V 1 base and J 3 bases, with 13 bases left between them. CDR1 is ENHRY, CDR2 SYGVKD, per germline. The CDR3 loop is CAISEYRDTHYEQYF. The CDR3 region has the DNA TGTGCCATCAGTGAGTATAGGGACACACACTACGAGCAGTACTTC.

The V gene is TRBV5-8, the J gene TRBJ1-1; 7 bases are a match to TRBD1. The V and J ends lost 4 bases and 4 bases, in that order; junction bases with no gene match: 7. Germline CDR1 is SGHTS and CDR2 is YDEGEE. CDR3 length equals 14 residues. The chain's CDR3 is CASSRQGLGTEAFF. CDR3 nucleotides: TGTGCCAGCAGCAGACAGGGCCTGGGCACTGAAGCTTTCTTT.

J is TRBJ2-3 and V is TRBV5-6, with 7 bases lining up with TRBD1. The V segment lost 5 bases and the J segment 4 bases; nucleotides outside the gene matches: 7. The CDR3 has 14 residues. Germline CDR1 SGHDT, CDR2 YYEEEE. CDR3 sequence (DNA): TGTGCCAGCAGTCAGGGGGTGGTCGCAGATACGCAGTATTTT. It encodes CASSQGVVADTQYF.

The V gene is TRBV6-1, the J gene TRBJ1-2, with TRBD1 identical over 8 bases. CDR3 length equals 16 residues. Germline CDR1 and CDR2: MNHNS and SASEGT. Unmatched junction bases numbered 11, after V lost 3 bases and J lost 5 bases. CDR3 sequence reads: CASSDDSGTGRYGYTF. The CDR3 coding sequence is TGTGCCAGCAGTGACGACTCCGGGACAGGACGTTATGGCTACACCTTC.

The V and J genes are TRBV6-5 and TRBJ1-4; tentatively, D is TRBD1 (5 bases). V shed 0 bases and J shed 6 bases, with 14 bases lying between them. The germline gives CDR1 MNHEY, CDR2 SVGAGI. CDR3 length: 16 amino acids. CDR3 sequence: CASSYSGAGGDEKLFF. The DNA of the CDR3 is TGTGCCAGCAGTTACTCTGGGGCCGGGGGGGATGAAAAACTGTTTTTT.

The chain recombines TRBV12-5 with TRBJ1-5; possible D gene TRBD1, 5 bases. Trimming took off 0 bases at V and 0 bases at J, with 21 bases between the two ends. In germline, CDR1 is LGHNT, CDR2 FRNRAP. The CDR3 has 20 residues. CDR3 in DNA: TGTGCTAGTGGTTTGGTGCGGGGAGGGATGGGGCTGGGTAGCAATCAGCCCCAGCATTTT. This encodes CASGLVRGGMGLGSNQPQHF.

This rearrangement joins TRBV14 to TRBJ2-1; the D gene is possibly TRBD2 (6 bases). Trimming left V 5 bases short and J 0 bases short, with 14 bases between. The germline gives CDR1 SGHDN, CDR2 FVKESK. This CDR3 has 16 amino acids. The CDR3 sequence: CASSEYGGSSYNEQFF. CDR3 coding DNA: TGTGCCAGCAGCGAATACGGGGGTAGCTCCTACAATGAGCAGTTCTTC.

This rearrangement joins TRBV19 to TRBJ1-3; D unresolved. CDR3 length: 15 amino acids. Germline V gives CDR1 LNHDA, CDR2 SQIVND (reference sequence). V shed 2 bases and J shed 0 bases, with 8 bases lying between them. For the CDR3, the DNA is TGTGCCAGTAGTATACTCCCGAGCTCTGGAAACACCATATATTTT. Its protein is CASSILPSSGNTIYF.

The V gene is TRBV5-6, the J gene TRBJ2-7; maybe TRBD1 (5 bases). Deletions cut 3 bases from V and 1 base from J, with 8 bases between. In germline, CDR1 is SGHDT, CDR2 YYEEEE. The CDR3 is 13 amino acids. The CDR3, as DNA: TGTGCCAGCAGCTCACAGGCGTCCTACGAGCAGTACTTC. Protein sequence: CASSSQASYEQYF.